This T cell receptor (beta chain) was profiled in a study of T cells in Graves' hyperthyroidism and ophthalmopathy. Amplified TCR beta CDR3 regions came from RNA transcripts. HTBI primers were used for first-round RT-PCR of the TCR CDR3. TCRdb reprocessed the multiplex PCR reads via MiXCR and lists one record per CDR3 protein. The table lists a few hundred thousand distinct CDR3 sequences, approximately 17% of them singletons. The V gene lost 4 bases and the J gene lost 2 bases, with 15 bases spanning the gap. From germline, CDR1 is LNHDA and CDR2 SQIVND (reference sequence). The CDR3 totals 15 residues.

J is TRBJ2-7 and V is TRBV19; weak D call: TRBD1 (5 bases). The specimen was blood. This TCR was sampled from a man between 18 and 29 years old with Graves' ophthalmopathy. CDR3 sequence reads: CASSRWQGRTYEQYF. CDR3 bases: TGTGCCAGTAGTAGATGGCAGGGAAGGACCTACGAGCAGTACTTC.